The 9 T cell receptor beta chains below come from one sample, sequenced in a study of cytomegalovirus exposure and HLA in healthy donors. PCR used 60 Vbeta primers and 13 Jbeta primers. Measured with immunoSEQ multiplex PCR; TCRdb has only the in-frame clones, and not every one. This sample has some 180,000 clones, with about four fifths found just once. Sequenced sample: PBMCs. The receptors stem from a female donor in good health and CMV-seronegative.

This clone showed up just once. CDR3 amino acids: CASSERAGEQFF. The CDR3 DNA is TGTGCCAGCAGCGAGAGGGCCGGTGAGCAGTTCTTC. The V and J genes are TRBV14 and TRBJ2-1; maybe TRBD2 (5 bases). Trimming removed 5 bases at V and 9 bases at J, with 11 bases between. Germline-derived CDR1 and CDR2 are SGHDN and FVKESK. CDR3 length: 12 residues.

The rearrangement links TRBV6-1 to TRBJ1-5, with D perhaps matching TRBD1 (5 bases). The CDR3 is made up of 14 amino acids. Germline V CDR1 and CDR2: MNHNS, SASEGT. Trimming took 6 bases from V and 0 from J, leaving 9 bases between them. CDR3: CASSPGFSNQPQHF. DNA for the CDR3: TGTGCCAGCAGCCCAGGGTTTAGCAATCAGCCCCAGCATTTT.

The chain is built from TRBV28 and TRBJ2-1, with TRBD2 matching over 13 bases. Trimming took 6 bases from V and 4 from J; bases not matched to a gene: 9. The CDR3 totals 17 residues. CDR1 and CDR2 (germline): MDHEN, SYDVKM. The CDR3 loop is CASSLTGTSGAYNEQFF. DNA of the CDR3: TGTGCCAGCAGCCTAACCGGGACTAGCGGGGCTTACAATGAGCAGTTCTTC. Complete variable domain (other parts from reference TRBV28 and TRBJ2-1): DVKVTQSSRYLVKRTGEKVFLECVQDMDHENMFWYRQDPGLGLRLIYFSYDVKMKEKGDIPEGYSVSREKKERFSLILESASTNQTSMYLCASSLTGTSGAYNEQFFGPGTRLTVL.

This clone was detected a few times. The V and J genes are TRBV7-2 and TRBJ2-7; 11 bases are a match to TRBD1. There are 14 residues in the CDR3. Germline loops: CDR1 SGHTA, CDR2 FQGNSA. With 1 base clipped from V and 11 bases from J, the junction kept 7 bases outside the gene matches. The CDR3 DNA sequence: TGTGCCAGCAGCTTAGGATTCGGGACAGGGGGAAAGTACTTC. It specifies CASSLGFGTGGKYF.

J is TRBJ2-3 and V is TRBV30; D may be TRBD2 (5 bases). The CDR3 runs to 13 residues. Germline CDR1 is GTSNPN and CDR2 is SVGIG (reference sequence). V dropped 3 bases and J dropped 2 bases, with 9 bases sitting between them. This CDR3 reads CAWRLDITDTQYF. CDR3 nucleotides: TGTGCCTGGAGACTAGACATCACAGATACGCAGTATTTT.

The CDR3 spells CASSVGGSSINEQFF. CDR3 bases: TGTGCCAGCAGCGTAGGCGGGAGTAGTATCAATGAGCAGTTCTTC. The rearrangement links TRBV7-3 to TRBJ2-1; 7 bases match TRBD2. V trimming: 5 bases; J trimming: 6 bases; junction bases outside the gene matches: 10. This CDR3 contains 15 residues. Germline CDR1 reads SGHTA; CDR2 reads FQGTGA.

This sequence joins TRBV15 and TRBJ2-3; 8 bases are a match to TRBD1. Germline CDR1 is LNHNV and CDR2 is YYDKDF (reference sequence). The CDR3 length is 17 residues. J gave up 5 bases and V 0 bases, and 10 bases lay outside the gene matches. CDR3 protein: CATSRDLRTGMVDTQYF. DNA for the CDR3: TGTGCCACCAGCAGAGATCTGCGGACAGGGATGGTAGATACGCAGTATTTT. Together with reference TRBV15 and TRBJ2-3, the CDR3 gives the full variable domain: DAMVIQNPRYQVTQFGKPVTLSCSQTLNHNVMYWYQQKSSQAPKLLFHYYDKDFNNEADTPDNFQSRRPNTSFCFLDIRSPGLGDTAMYLCATSRDLRTGMVDTQYFGPGTRLTVL.

This chain links TRBV5-1 with TRBJ1-2, with 7 bases identical to TRBD1. The CDR3 extends over 15 amino acids. The germline V gene has CDR1 SGHRS and CDR2 YFSETQ. V lost 0 bases and J lost 4; bases outside the gene matches: 6. The CDR3 sequence: CASSLELRDSYGYTF. CDR3 sequence (DNA): TGCGCCAGCAGCTTGGAACTACGGGACAGCTATGGCTACACCTTC.

The chain has TRBV28 and TRBJ1-1; no firm D call. V lost 1 base and J 3 bases, leaving 6 bases between the germline ends. In germline, CDR1 is MDHEN, CDR2 SYDVKM. CDR3 length equals 13 residues. In DNA, the CDR3 is TGTGCCAGCAGTTTATTGGGCCACACTGAAGCTTTCTTT. Translated: CASSLLGHTEAFF. The whole variable domain, filled in from reference TRBV28 and TRBJ1-1, reads DVKVTQSSRYLVKRTGEKVFLECVQDMDHENMFWYRQDPGLGLRLIYFSYDVKMKEKGDIPEGYSVSREKKERFSLILESASTNQTSMYLCASSLLGHTEAFFGQGTRLTVV.